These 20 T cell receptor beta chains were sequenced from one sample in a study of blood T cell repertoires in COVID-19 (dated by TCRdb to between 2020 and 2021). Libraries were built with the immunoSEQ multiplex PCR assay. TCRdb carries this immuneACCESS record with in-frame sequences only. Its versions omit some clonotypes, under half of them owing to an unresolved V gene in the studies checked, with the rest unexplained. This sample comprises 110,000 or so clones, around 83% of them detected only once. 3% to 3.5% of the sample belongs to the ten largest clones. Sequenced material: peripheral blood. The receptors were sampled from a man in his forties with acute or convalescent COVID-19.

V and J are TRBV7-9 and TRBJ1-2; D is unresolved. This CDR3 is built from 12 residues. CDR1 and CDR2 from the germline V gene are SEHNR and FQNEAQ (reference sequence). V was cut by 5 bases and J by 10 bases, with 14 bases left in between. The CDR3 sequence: CASSTYQQNYTF. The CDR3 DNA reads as TGTGCCAGCAGCACGTACCAACAAAACTACACCTTC.

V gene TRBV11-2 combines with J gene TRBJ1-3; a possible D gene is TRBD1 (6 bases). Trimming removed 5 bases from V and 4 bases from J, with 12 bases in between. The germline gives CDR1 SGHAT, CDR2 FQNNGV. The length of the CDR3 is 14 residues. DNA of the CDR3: TGTGCCAGCAGCACCAACAGGGACGGAAACACCATATATTTT. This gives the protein CASSTNRDGNTIYF.

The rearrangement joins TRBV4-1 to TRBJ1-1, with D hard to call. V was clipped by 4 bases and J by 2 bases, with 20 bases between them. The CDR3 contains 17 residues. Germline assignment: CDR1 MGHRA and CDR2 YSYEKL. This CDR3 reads CASSPRGTPDSNTEAFF. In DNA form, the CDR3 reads TGCGCCAGCAGCCCCCGAGGTACACCGGACTCTAACACTGAAGCTTTCTTT.

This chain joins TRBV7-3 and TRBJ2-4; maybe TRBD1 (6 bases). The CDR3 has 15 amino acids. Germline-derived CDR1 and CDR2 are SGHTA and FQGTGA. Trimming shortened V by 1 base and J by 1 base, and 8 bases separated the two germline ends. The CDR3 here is CASSLNTGAKNIQYF. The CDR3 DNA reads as TGTGCCAGCAGCTTAAACACAGGGGCCAAAAACATTCAGTACTTC. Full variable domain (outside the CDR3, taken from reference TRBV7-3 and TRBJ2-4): GAGVSQTPSNKVTEKGKYVELRCDPISGHTALYWYRQSLGQGPEFLIYFQGTGAADDSGLPNDRFFAVRPEGSVSTLKIQRTERGDSAVYLCASSLNTGAKNIQYFGAGTRLSVL.

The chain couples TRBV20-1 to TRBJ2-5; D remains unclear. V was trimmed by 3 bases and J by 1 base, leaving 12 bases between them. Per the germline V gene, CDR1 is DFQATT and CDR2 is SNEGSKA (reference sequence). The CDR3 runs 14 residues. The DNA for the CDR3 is TGCAGTGCTAGTATTACTAACCGCCAAGAGACCCAGTACTTC. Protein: CSASITNRQETQYF.

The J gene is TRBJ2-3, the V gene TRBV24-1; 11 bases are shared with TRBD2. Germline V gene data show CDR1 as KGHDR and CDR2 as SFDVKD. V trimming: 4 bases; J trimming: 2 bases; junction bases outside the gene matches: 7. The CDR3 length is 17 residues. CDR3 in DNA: TGTGCCACCAGTGACGCGGGACTAGCGGAAAACACAGATACGCAGTATTTT. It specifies CATSDAGLAENTDTQYF.

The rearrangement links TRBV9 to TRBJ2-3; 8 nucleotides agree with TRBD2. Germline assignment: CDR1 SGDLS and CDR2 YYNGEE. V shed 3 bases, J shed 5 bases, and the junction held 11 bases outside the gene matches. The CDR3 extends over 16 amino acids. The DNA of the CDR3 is TGTGCCAGCAGCGCTGGGCGGGGGGCGAAGAAAGATACGCAGTATTTT. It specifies CASSAGRGAKKDTQYF.

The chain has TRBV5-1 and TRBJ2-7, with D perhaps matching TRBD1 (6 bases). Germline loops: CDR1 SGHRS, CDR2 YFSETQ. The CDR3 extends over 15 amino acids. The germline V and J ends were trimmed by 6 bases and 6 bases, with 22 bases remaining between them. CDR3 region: CASNWSPGERGEQYF. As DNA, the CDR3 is TGCGCCAGCAATTGGTCCCCAGGGGAACGGGGCGAGCAGTACTTC.

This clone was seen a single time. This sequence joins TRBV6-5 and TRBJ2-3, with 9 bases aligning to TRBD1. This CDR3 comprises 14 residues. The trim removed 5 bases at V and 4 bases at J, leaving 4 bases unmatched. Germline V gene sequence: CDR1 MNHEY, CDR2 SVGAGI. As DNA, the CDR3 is TGTGCCAGCAGTATAAGACAGGGGGCAGATACGCAGTATTTT. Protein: CASSIRQGADTQYF.

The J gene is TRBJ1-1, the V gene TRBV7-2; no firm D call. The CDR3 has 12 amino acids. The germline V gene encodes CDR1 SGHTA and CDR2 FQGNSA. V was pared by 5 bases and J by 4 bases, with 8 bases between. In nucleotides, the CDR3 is TGTGCCAGCAGCCTGAGGGTCACTGAAGCTTTCTTT. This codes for CASSLRVTEAFF.

The CDR3 sequence is CASSVSGGADTQYF. CDR3 DNA: TGTGCCAGCAGCGTTAGCGGGGGTGCAGATACGCAGTATTTT. The chain couples TRBV9 to TRBJ2-3, with 9 bases identical to TRBD2. Trimming removed 2 bases from V and 4 bases from J; junction bases left unmatched: 2. CDR1 and CDR2 (germline): SGDLS, YYNGEE. The CDR3 spans 14 residues.

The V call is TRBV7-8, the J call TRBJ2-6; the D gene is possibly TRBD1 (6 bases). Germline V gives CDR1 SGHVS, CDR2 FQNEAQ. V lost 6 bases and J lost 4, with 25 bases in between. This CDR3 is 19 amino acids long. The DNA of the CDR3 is TGTGCCAGCAGTTTCACACCGGGACACTCACCTCTAGGGGCCAACGTCCTGACTTTC. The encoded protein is CASSFTPGHSPLGANVLTF.

CDR3 residues: CASSWGGTNTEAFF. In DNA form, the CDR3 reads TGTGCCAGCAGCTGGGGGGGAACGAACACTGAAGCTTTCTTT. The genes are TRBV27 and TRBJ1-1, with D possibly TRBD1 on 5 matching bases. The germline V and J ends were trimmed by 6 bases and 1 base, with 12 bases remaining between them. The CDR3 extends over 14 amino acids. CDR1 and CDR2 (germline): MNHEY, SMNVEV (reference sequence).

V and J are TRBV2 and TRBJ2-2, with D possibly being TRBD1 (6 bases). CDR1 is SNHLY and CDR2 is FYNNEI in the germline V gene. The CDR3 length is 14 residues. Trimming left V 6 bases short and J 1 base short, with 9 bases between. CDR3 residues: CASRADRNTGELFF. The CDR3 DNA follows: TGTGCCAGCAGAGCGGACAGGAACACCGGGGAGCTGTTTTTT.

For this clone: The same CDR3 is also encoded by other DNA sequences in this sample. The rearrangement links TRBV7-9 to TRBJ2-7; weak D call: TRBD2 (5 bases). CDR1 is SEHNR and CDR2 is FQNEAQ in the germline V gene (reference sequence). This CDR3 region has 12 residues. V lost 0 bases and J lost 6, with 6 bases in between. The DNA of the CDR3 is TGTGCCAGCAGCTTAGCCGGAGGCGAGCAGTACTTC. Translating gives CASSLAGGEQYF.

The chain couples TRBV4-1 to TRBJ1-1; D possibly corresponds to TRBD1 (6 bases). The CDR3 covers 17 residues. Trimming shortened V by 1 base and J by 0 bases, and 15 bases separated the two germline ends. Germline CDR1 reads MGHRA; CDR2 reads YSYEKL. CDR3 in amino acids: CASSQAGTPFMNTEAFF. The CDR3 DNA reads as TGCGCCAGCAGCCAAGCGGGGACACCCTTCATGAACACTGAAGCTTTCTTT.

This CDR3 is CASSGASGEETQYF. CDR3 nucleotides: TGTGCCAGCAGTGGAGCTAGCGGTGAAGAGACCCAGTACTTC. The rearrangement links TRBV6-4 to TRBJ2-5; 7 bases match TRBD2. This CDR3 has 14 residues. The V segment lost 4 bases and the J segment 3 bases; nucleotides outside the gene matches: 5. Looked up from germline, CDR1 is MRHNA and CDR2 is SNTAGT.

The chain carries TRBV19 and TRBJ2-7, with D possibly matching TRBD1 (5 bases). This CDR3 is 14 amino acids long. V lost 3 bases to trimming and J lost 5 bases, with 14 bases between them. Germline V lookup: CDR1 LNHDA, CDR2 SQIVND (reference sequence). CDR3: CASSMGHTGDEQYF. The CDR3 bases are TGTGCCAGTAGTATGGGGCACACCGGCGACGAGCAGTACTTC.

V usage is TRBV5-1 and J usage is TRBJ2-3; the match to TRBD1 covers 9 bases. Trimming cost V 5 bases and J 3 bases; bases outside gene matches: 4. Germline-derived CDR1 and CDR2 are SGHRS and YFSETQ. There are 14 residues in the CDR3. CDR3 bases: TGCGCCAGCAGACCCGGGACAGGGACAGATACGCAGTATTTT. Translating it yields CASRPGTGTDTQYF.

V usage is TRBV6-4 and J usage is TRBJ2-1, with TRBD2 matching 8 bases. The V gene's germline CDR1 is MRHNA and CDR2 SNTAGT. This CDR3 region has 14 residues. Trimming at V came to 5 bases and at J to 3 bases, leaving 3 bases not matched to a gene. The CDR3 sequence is CASSLRGDYNEQFF. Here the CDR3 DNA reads TGTGCCAGCAGTCTGCGGGGGGACTACAATGAGCAGTTCTTC.